The 17 T cell receptor beta chains listed next were all sequenced from one sample in a study of OX40 agonist ivuxolimab in advanced cancers. Clones were read by immunoSEQ multiplex PCR, and TCRdb kept only the in-frame ones, dropping some. The sample contains about 64,000 clones, less than 90% of which appear only once. The sequencing here drew on CD4+ or CD8+ T cells sorted from blood, taken in a trial of the OX40 agonist ivuxolimab. The receptors originated from an adult with an advanced solid tumor such as melanoma, head and neck, liver or kidney cancer.

This chain links TRBV11-2 with TRBJ1-1; TRBD1 matches 9 bases. Germline CDR1 and CDR2: SGHAT and FQNNGV. The V gene end was trimmed by 4 bases and the J gene end by 4 bases; junction bases not matched to a gene: 7. CDR3 length equals 15 residues. Written as DNA, the CDR3 is TGTGCCAGCAGCTCTTACAGGGGGCGCGGCACTGAAGCTTTCTTT. Translating gives CASSSYRGRGTEAFF.

The chain carries TRBV10-3 and TRBJ2-3, with D possibly TRBD2 on 5 matching bases. V lost 4 bases and J 3 bases, leaving 14 bases between the germline ends. CDR1 ENHRY and CDR2 SYGVKD come from the germline V gene. CDR3 length: 15 amino acids. The CDR3 coding sequence is TGTGCCATCAGTGGAGGGTTAGTGTCGACAGATACGCAGTATTTT. Protein product: CAISGGLVSTDTQYF.

Notes on this clone: One end of the junction varies from germline; a read error may be responsible. The chain couples TRBV15 to TRBJ1-4; 10 bases are a match to TRBD1. This CDR3 is 15 amino acids long. Germline-derived CDR1 and CDR2 are LNHNV and YYDKDF (reference sequence). CDR3 in DNA: TGTGCCATCAGCAGGGGGACAGGGGAAATGGAAAAACTGTTTTTT. Its translation: CAISRGTGEMEKLFF.

The genes are TRBV18 and TRBJ2-7; D not resolved. Germline CDR1 is KGHSH and CDR2 is LQKENI. CDR3 length equals 12 residues. Between the trimmed V and J ends, which lost 4 bases and 7 bases, there was a span of 11 bases. CDR3 in amino acids: CASSLQSGEQYF. The CDR3 DNA reads TGTGCCAGCTCACTCCAGTCAGGAGAGCAGTACTTC.

This chain links TRBV28 with TRBJ2-3; D perhaps matches TRBD2 (6 bases). Trimming took 3 bases from V and 4 from J, leaving 20 bases between them. The germline gives CDR1 MDHEN, CDR2 SYDVKM. CDR3 length: 17 amino acids. CDR3 residues: CASSFEVLARGPDTQYF. The CDR3, as DNA: TGTGCCAGCAGTTTTGAAGTCCTGGCGCGGGGCCCAGATACGCAGTATTTT.

As regards this clone: Its ends do not fully match the called genes, so a read error is possible. The rearrangement joins TRBV6-1 to TRBJ1-6; 7 nucleotides agree with TRBD1. The CDR3 runs 12 residues. Per the germline V gene, CDR1 is MNHNS and CDR2 is SASEGT. The CDR3 bases are TGTGCCAGCAGGGAAGGGGGCGGCCCCCTCCACTTT. This codes for CASREGGGPLHF.

The chain uses TRBV5-3 and TRBJ1-5; TRBD1 aligns across 7 bases. TRBV5-3 is an open reading frame, and its role is uncertain. V gave up 0 bases and J gave up 5 bases; unmatched junction bases: 2. The CDR3 runs 14 residues. Written as DNA, the CDR3 is TGTGCCAGAAGCTTGGGCAGGGGGGATCAGCCCCAGCATTTT. Its translation is CARSLGRGDQPQHF.

This sequence joins TRBV14 and TRBJ1-1; D gene ambiguous. Germline loops: CDR1 SGHDN, CDR2 FVKESK. V was cut by 0 bases and J by 6 bases, with 8 bases left in between. CDR3 length: 13 amino acids. The CDR3 DNA reads as TGTGCCAGCAGCCAAGATGGCCGGGCTGAAGCTTTCTTT. Protein product: CASSQDGRAEAFF.

In this sample, this clone turned up a few times. The rearrangement links TRBV4-1 to TRBJ1-2, with 8 bases fitting TRBD1. V trimming: 3 bases; J trimming: 6 bases; junction bases outside the gene matches: 12. This CDR3 is built from 16 residues. Looked up from germline, CDR1 is MGHRA and CDR2 is YSYEKL. CDR3 in amino acids: CASSQAYGTGRHGYTF. The CDR3 DNA sequence: TGCGCCAGCAGCCAGGCATATGGGACAGGAAGGCATGGCTACACCTTC.

The chain has TRBV30 and TRBJ2-3, with D perhaps matching TRBD1 (6 bases). Germline-derived CDR1 and CDR2 are GTSNPN and SVGIG (reference sequence). V gave up 5 bases and J gave up 2 bases, with 14 bases separating them. CDR3 length equals 14 residues. The CDR3, as DNA: TGTGCCTGGGAGACAGGAATAGACACAGATACGCAGTATTTT. It yields the protein CAWETGIDTDTQYF.

The V and J genes are TRBV6-5 and TRBJ2-3, with 13 bases aligning to TRBD2. With 2 bases clipped from V and 5 bases from J, the junction kept 4 bases outside the gene matches. In germline, CDR1 is MNHEY, CDR2 SVGAGI. CDR3 length: 16 residues. The chain's CDR3 is CASSYGLAGDGDTQYF. For the CDR3, the DNA is TGTGCCAGCAGTTACGGACTAGCGGGAGACGGAGATACGCAGTATTTT.

In regard to this clone: At the DNA level, this CDR3 is encoded by other sequences in the same sample as well. V usage is TRBV20-1 and J usage is TRBJ1-2; D gene uncertain. Looked up from germline, CDR1 is DFQATT and CDR2 is SNEGSKA (reference sequence). The CDR3 spans 11 residues. With 3 bases removed from V and 3 bases from J, the gap between germline ends came to 5 bases. The CDR3 loop reads CSASVDYGYTF. The CDR3, as DNA: TGCAGTGCTAGTGTCGACTATGGCTACACCTTC.

The rearrangement uses TRBV5-4 and TRBJ2-5, with D perhaps matching TRBD1 or TRBD2 (5 bases each). V lost 2 bases to trimming and J lost 7 bases, with 21 bases between them. Germline loops: CDR1 SGHNT, CDR2 YYREEE (reference sequence). The CDR3 contains 16 residues. The CDR3: CASSLKGLGTVGTQYF. In DNA form, the CDR3 reads TGTGCCAGCAGCTTAAAGGGTCTAGGGACGGTAGGGACCCAGTACTTC.

The V gene is TRBV9, the J gene TRBJ2-1, with D perhaps TRBD1 or TRBD2 (5 bases each). The germline gives CDR1 SGDLS, CDR2 YYNGEE. The CDR3 consists of 18 residues. Trimming took 4 bases from V and 0 from J, leaving 20 bases between them. In DNA form, the CDR3 reads TGTGCCAGCAGCCGCGGGCATTCAGGGCAAAGCTCCTACAATGAGCAGTTCTTC. It translates to CASSRGHSGQSSYNEQFF. Filled out from reference TRBV9 and TRBJ2-1, the complete variable domain reads DSGVTQTPKHLITATGQRVTLRCSPRSGDLSVYWYQQSLDQGLQFLIQYYNGEERAKGNILERFSAQQFPDLHSELNLSSLELGDSALYFCASSRGHSGQSSYNEQFFGPGTRLTVL.

V and J are TRBV10-3 and TRBJ2-3; 10 bases line up with TRBD1. In germline, CDR1 is ENHRY, CDR2 SYGVKD. The J segment lost 4 bases and the V segment lost 5 bases, leaving 9 bases of the junction unmatched. The CDR3 is made up of 16 amino acids. Here the CDR3 reads CAISQSTGGIADTQYF. CDR3 bases: TGTGCCATCAGTCAATCGACAGGGGGCATCGCAGATACGCAGTATTTT.

V and J are TRBV6-6 and TRBJ2-7; TRBD2 matches at 8 bases. Germline lookup yields CDR1 MNHNY and CDR2 SVGAGI (reference sequence). The V gene end was trimmed by 2 bases and the J gene end by 0 bases; junction bases not matched to a gene: 3. This CDR3 comprises 15 residues. As DNA, the CDR3 is TGTGCCAGCAGTTACGCGACTAGCGTCTCCTACGAGCAGTACTTC. This translates into CASSYATSVSYEQYF.

The V gene is TRBV2, the J gene TRBJ2-7; 8 nucleotides match TRBD1. CDR3 length: 13 residues. The germline CDR1 and CDR2 sequences are SNHLY and FYNNEI. With V trimmed by 3 bases and J by 5 bases, 3 bases remained unmatched. CDR3 sequence reads: CASSETGVHEQYF. CDR3 sequence (DNA): TGTGCCAGCAGTGAGACAGGGGTACACGAGCAGTACTTC. Using reference TRBV2 and TRBJ2-7 for the parts outside the CDR3, the full variable domain is EPEVTQTPSHQVTQMGQEVILRCVPISNHLYFYWYRQILGQKVEFLVSFYNNEISEKSEIFDDQFSVERPDGSNFTLKIRSTKLEDSAMYFCASSETGVHEQYFGPGTRLTVT.